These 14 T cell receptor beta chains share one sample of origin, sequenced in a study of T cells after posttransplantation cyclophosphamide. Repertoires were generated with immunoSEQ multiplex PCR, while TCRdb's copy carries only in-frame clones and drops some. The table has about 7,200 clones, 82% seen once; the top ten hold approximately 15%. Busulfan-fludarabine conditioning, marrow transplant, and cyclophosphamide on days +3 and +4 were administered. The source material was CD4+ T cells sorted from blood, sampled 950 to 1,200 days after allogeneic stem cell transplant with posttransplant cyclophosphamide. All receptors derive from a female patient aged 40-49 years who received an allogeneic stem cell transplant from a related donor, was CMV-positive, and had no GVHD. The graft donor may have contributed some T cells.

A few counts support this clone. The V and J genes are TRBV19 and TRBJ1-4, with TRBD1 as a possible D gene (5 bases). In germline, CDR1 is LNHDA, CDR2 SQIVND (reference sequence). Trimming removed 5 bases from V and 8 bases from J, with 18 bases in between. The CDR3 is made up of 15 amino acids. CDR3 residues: CASSPSGVGGEKLFF. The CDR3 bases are TGTGCCAGTAGTCCTTCGGGGGTGGGAGGAGAAAAACTGTTTTTT.

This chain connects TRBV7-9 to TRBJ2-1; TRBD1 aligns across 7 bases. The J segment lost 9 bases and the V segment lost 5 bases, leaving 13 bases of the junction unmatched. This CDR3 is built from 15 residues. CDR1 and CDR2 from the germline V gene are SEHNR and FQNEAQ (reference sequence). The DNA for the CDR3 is TGTGCCAGCAGCCCCGGTCGGTCAGGGGGATCTGAGCAGTTCTTC. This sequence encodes CASSPGRSGGSEQFF.

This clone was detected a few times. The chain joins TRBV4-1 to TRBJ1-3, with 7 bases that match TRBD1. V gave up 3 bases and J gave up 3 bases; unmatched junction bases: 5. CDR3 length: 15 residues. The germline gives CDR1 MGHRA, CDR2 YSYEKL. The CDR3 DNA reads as TGCGCCAGCAGCCACGCTAGACAGGGTGGAAACACCATATATTTT. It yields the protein CASSHARQGGNTIYF.

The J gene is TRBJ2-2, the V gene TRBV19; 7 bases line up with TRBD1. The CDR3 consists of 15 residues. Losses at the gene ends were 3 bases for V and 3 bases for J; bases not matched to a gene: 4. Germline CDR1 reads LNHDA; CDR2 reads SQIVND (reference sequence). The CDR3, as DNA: TGTGCCAGTAGTATGACGGGACAGTACACCGGGGAGCTGTTTTTT. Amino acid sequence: CASSMTGQYTGELFF.

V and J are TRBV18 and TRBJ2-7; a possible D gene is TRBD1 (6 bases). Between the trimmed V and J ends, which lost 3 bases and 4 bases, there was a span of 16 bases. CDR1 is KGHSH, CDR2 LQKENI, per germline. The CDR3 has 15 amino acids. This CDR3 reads CASSPSGQGSYEQYF. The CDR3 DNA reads TGTGCCAGCTCACCCTCCGGGCAGGGGTCGTACGAGCAGTACTTC.

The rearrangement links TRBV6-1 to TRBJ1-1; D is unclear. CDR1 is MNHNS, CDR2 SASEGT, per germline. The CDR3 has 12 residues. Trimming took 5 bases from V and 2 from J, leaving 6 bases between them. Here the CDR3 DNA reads TGTGCCAGCAGTCCAATTAACACTGAAGCTTTCTTT. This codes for CASSPINTEAFF.

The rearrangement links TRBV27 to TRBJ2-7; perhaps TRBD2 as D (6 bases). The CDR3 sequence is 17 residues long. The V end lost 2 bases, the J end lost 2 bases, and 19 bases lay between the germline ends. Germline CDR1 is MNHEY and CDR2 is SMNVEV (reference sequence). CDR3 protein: CASSLSGGSLAPYEQYF. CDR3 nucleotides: TGTGCCAGCAGTTTAAGTGGAGGGTCCCTAGCTCCCTACGAGCAGTACTTC.

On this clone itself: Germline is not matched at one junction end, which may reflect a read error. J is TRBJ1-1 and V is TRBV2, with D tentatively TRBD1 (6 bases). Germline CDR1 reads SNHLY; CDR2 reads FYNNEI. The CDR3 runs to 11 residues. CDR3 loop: CASSGGGGPLF. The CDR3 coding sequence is TGTGCCAGCAGTGGTGGTGGGGGCCCCCTCTTT.

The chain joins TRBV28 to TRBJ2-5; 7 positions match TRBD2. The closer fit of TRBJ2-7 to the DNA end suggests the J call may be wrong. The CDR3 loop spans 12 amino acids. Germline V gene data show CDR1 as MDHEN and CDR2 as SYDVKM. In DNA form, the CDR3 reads TGTGCCAGCACTAGCGGACTTTACGAGCAGTACTTC. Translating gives CASTSGLYEQYF.

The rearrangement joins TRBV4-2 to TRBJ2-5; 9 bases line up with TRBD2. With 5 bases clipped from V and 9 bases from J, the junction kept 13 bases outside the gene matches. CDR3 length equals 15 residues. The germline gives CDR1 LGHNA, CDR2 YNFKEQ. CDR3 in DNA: TGTGCCAGCAGCGGAAAGTTGGGACTAGCCACGGCCCAGTACTTC. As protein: CASSGKLGLATAQYF.

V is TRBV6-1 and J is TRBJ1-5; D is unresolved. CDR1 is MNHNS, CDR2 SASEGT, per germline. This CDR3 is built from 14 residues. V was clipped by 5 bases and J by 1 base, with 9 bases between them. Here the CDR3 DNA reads TGTGCCAGCAGTCTCGACAACAGCAATCAGCCCCAGCATTTT. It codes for CASSLDNSNQPQHF.

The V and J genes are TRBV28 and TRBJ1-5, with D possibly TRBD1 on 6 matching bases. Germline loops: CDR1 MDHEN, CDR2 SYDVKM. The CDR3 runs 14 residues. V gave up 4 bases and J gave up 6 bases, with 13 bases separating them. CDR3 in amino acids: CASSSTGLGQPQHF. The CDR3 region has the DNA TGTGCCAGCAGTTCAACAGGGTTAGGTCAGCCCCAGCATTTT.

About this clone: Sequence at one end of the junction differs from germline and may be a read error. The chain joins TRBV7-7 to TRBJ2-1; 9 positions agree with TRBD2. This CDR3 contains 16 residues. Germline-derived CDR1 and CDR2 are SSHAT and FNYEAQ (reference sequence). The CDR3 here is CASSPELLAGYNEQFF. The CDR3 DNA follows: TGTGCTAGCAGCCCCGAGTTACTAGCGGGCTACAATGAGCAGTTCTTC.

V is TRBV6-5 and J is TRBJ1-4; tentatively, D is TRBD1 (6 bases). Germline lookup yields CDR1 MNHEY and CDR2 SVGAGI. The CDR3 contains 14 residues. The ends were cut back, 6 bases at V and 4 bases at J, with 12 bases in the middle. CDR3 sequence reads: CASRSGQYNEKLFF. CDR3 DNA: TGTGCCAGCAGATCCGGACAGTATAATGAAAAACTGTTTTTT.